This TCR beta chain was obtained from a study of cytotoxic CD8 clonotypes in ibrutinib-treated CLL. In the study overall: Within the patient group, around twelve were relapsed/refractory and roughly 15 treatment-naive, and roughly 18 were IGHV unmutated.

V gave up 5 bases and J gave up 4 bases; unmatched junction bases: 12. Germline CDR1 is SGDLS and CDR2 is YYNGEE. The length of the CDR3 is 16 residues. Profiling relied on immunoSEQ multiplex PCR, and the TCRdb table lists in-frame clones only, not all of them. The sample carries about 70,000 clones, 90% recorded once. Study-wide points: Baseline clonality, higher than in age-matched healthy donors, tracked circulating CD8+ T-cell counts. There were few public clonotypes, and on treatment they contracted or stayed stable. Clonality went up at the time of ibrutinib response, stayed stable in sustained remission, and later dropped back toward its baseline level at progression.

As to this clone: Its target is unknown.

The clonotype was recovered from a human donor with chronic lymphocytic leukemia. Sequenced here: PBMCs, sampled after 12 months of ibrutinib treatment. This chain connects TRBV9 to TRBJ1-1, with 9 bases identical to TRBD1. CDR3 sequence reads: CASSQPLQGAGTEAFF. The CDR3 DNA follows: TGTGCCAGCAGTCAGCCATTACAGGGGGCGGGCACTGAAGCTTTCTTT.